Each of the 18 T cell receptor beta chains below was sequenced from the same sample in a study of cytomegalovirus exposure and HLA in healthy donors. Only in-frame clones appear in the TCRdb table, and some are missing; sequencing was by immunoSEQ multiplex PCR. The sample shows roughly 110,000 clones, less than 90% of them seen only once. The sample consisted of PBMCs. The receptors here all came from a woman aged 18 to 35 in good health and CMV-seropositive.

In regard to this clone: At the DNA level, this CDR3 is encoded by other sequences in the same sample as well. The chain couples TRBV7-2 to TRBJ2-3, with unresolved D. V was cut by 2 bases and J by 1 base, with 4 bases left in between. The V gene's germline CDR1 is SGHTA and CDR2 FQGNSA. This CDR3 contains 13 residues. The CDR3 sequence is CASSLQGTDTQYF. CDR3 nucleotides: TGTGCCAGCAGCTTACAGGGCACAGATACGCAGTATTTT.

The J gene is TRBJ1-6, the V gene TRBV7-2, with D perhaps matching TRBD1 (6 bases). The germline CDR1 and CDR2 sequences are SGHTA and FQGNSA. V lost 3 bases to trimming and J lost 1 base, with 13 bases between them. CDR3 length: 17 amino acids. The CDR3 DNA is TGTGCCAGCAGCTTGGGCAGGGGAAGATCCTATAATTCACCCCTCCACTTT. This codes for CASSLGRGRSYNSPLHF.

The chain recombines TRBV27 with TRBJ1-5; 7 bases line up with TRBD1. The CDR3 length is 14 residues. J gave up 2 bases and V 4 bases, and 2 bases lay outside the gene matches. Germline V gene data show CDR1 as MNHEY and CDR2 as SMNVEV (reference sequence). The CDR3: CASSYRGGNQPQHF. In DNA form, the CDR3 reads TGTGCCAGCAGTTACAGGGGAGGCAATCAGCCCCAGCATTTT.

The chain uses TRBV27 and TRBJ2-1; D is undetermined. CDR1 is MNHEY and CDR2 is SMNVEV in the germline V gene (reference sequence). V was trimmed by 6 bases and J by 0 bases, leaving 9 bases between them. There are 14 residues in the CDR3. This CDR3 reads CASSYSSSYNEQFF. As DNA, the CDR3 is TGTGCCAGCAGCTATTCGAGCTCCTACAATGAGCAGTTCTTC.

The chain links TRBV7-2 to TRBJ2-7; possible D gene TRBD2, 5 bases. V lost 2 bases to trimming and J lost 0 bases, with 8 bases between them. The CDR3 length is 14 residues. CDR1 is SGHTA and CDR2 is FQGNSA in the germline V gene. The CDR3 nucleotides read TGTGCCAGCAGCTTAACGGGGAGCTCCTACGAGCAGTACGTC. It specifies CASSLTGSSYEQYV.

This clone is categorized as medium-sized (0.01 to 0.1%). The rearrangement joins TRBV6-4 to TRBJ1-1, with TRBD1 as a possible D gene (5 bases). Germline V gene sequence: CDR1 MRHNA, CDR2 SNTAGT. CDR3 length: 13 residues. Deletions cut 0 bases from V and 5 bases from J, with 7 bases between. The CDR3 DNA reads TGTGCCAGCAGTGACTCGGAGGGGACTGAAGCTTTCTTT. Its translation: CASSDSEGTEAFF.

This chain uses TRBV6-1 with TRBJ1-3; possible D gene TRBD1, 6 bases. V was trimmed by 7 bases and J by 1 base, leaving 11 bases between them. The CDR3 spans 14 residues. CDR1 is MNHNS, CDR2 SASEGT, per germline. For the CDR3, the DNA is TGTGCCAGCACCAGGACAGATTCTGGAAACACCATATATTTT. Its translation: CASTRTDSGNTIYF.

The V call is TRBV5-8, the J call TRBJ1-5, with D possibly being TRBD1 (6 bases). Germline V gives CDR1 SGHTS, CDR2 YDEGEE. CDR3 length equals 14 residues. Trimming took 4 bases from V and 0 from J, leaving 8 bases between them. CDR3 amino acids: CASSTGNSNQPQHF. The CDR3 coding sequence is TGTGCCAGCAGCACAGGGAATAGCAATCAGCCCCAGCATTTT.

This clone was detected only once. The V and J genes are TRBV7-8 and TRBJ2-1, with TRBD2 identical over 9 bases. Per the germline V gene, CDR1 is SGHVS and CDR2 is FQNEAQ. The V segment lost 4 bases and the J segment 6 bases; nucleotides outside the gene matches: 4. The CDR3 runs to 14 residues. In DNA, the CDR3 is TGTGCCAGCAGCTCCGGGACTAGCCTCAATGAGCAGTTCTTC. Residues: CASSSGTSLNEQFF.

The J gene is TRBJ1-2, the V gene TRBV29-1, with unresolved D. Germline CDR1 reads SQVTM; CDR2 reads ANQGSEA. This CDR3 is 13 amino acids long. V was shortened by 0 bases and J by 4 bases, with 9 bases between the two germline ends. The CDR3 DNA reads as TGCAGCGTTGAAGATGCAGGCCTCTATGGCTACACCTTC. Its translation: CSVEDAGLYGYTF.

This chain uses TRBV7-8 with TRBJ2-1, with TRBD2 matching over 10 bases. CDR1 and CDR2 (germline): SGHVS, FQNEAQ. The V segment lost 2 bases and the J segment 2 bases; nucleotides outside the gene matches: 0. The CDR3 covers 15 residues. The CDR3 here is CASSLSGGAYNEQFF. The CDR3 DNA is TGTGCCAGCAGCTTAAGCGGGGGGGCCTACAATGAGCAGTTCTTC.

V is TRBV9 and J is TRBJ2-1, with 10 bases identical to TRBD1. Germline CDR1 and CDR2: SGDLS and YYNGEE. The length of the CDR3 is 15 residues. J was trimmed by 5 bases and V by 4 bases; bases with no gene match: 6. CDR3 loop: CASSTRQGANNEQFF. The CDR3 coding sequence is TGTGCCAGCAGCACCCGACAGGGGGCGAACAATGAGCAGTTCTTC.

CDR3 amino acids: CASRTDRVGTGELFF. CDR3 in DNA: TGCGCCAGCAGGACTGACAGGGTGGGGACCGGGGAGCTGTTTTTT. The rearrangement uses TRBV5-1 and TRBJ2-2; 7 positions agree with TRBD1. After removal of 5 bases from V and 5 bases from J, the junction contained 9 bases not matched to a gene. Germline CDR1 is SGHRS and CDR2 is YFSETQ. The CDR3 has 15 residues.

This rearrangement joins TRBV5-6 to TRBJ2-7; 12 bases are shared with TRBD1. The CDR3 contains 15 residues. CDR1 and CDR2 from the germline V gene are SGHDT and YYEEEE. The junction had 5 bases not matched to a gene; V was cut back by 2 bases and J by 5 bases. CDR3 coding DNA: TGTGCCAGCAGCTTTAGGGGACAGGGGGCCCACGAGCAGTACTTC. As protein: CASSFRGQGAHEQYF.

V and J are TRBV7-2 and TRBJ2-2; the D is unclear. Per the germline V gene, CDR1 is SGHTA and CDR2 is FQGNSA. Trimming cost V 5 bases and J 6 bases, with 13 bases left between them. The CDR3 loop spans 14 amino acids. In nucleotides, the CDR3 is TGTGCCAGCAGCCCCGGAGCCGGGTCCGGGGAGCTGTTTTTT. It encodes CASSPGAGSGELFF.

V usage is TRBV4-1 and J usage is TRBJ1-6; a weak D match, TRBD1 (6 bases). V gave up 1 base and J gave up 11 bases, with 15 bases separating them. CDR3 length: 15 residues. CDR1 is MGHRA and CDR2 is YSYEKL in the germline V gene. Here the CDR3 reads CASSQGVGTPPPLHF. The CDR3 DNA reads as TGCGCCAGCAGCCAAGGCGTCGGGACACCCCCACCCCTCCACTTT.

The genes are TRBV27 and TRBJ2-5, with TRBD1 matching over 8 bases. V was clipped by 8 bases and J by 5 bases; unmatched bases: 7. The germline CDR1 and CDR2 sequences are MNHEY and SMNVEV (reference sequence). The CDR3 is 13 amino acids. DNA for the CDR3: TGTGCCAGCGGGACAGGAGGTGGCGAGACCCAGTACTTC. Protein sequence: CASGTGGGETQYF.

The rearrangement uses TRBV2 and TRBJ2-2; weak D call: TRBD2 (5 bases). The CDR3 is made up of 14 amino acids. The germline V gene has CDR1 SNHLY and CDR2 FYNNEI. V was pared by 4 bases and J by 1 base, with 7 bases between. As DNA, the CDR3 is TGTGCCAGCAGTGGGCGGGTGAACACCGGGGAGCTGTTTTTT. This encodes CASSGRVNTGELFF.